One and the same sample provided the 26 T cell receptor beta chains below, sequenced in a study of molecular identifiers for immune sequencing clone quantification. Each CDR3 protein gets one entry after TCRdb re-called the PCR reads with MiXCR. Found here are about half a million distinct CDR3 sequences, about a quarter of them singletons; the top ten hold around 0.8%. The source material was naive CD8+ T cells from blood, with Jurkat cell RNA spiked in. Noted subset: FACS-sorted CD8+CD4-CCR7+CD45RA+ naive T cells. Receptors originate from a human donor in good health. Some libraries in this study had Jurkat cell RNA spiked in.

This clonotype was counted a few times. The V and J genes are TRBV20-1 and TRBJ2-7; TRBD1 matches at 11 bases. Germline values: CDR1 DFQATT, CDR2 SNEGSKA (reference sequence). The junction had 7 bases not matched to a gene; V was cut back by 2 bases and J by 4 bases. CDR3 length equals 15 residues. CDR3 region: CSARPADRGLYEQYF. CDR3 DNA: TGCAGTGCTAGACCCGCGGACAGGGGGCTTTACGAGCAGTACTTC.

For this clonotype: Just one base apart from a much larger clone, this may be a read error. The chain combines TRBV4-3 with TRBJ2-2; D may correspond to TRBD1 or TRBD2 (5 bases each). Deletions cut 1 base from V and 0 bases from J, with 12 bases between. From germline, CDR1 is LGHNA and CDR2 YSLEER. The CDR3 is 17 residues long. DNA for the CDR3: TGCGCCAGCAGCCAAGCTGCGGGCAGGGCGAACACCGGGGAGCTGTTTTTT. Translated, it gives CASSQAAGRANTGELFF.

The sample holds a few counts of this clonotype. This chain links TRBV4-2 with TRBJ2-1, with D unresolved. This CDR3 contains 15 residues. Germline V CDR1 and CDR2: LGHNA, YNFKEQ. The V end lost 0 bases, the J end lost 4 bases, and 10 bases lay between the germline ends. This CDR3 is CASSQDLRPYNEQFF. CDR3 in DNA: TGTGCCAGCAGCCAAGATCTGCGGCCTTACAATGAGCAGTTCTTC.

V and J are TRBV19 and TRBJ1-5; 7 nucleotides align to TRBD1. V was pared by 8 bases and J by 3 bases, with 10 bases of the junction left unmatched. This CDR3 has 15 residues. The germline V gene has CDR1 LNHDA and CDR2 SQIVND (reference sequence). The CDR3 sequence is CASGARDSFNQPQHF. CDR3 nucleotides: TGTGCCAGTGGTGCTCGGGACAGTTTCAATCAGCCCCAGCATTTT.

This clonotype was counted many times. This chain joins TRBV7-2 and TRBJ2-3, with unresolved D. CDR1 SGHTA and CDR2 FQGNSA come from the germline V gene. V was cut by 5 bases and J by 5 bases, with 14 bases left in between. The CDR3 covers 14 residues. Written as DNA, the CDR3 is TGTGCCAGCAGCCTCCGGAGCCTTGAAGATACGCAGTATTTT. It codes for CASSLRSLEDTQYF. Combining the CDR3 with reference TRBV7-2 and TRBJ2-3 gives the whole variable domain GAGVSQSPSNKVTEKGKDVELRCDPISGHTALYWYRQSLGQGLEFLIYFQGNSAPDKSGLPSDRFSAERTGGSVSTLTIQRTQQEDSAVYLCASSLRSLEDTQYFGPGTRLTVL.

The chain links TRBV28 to TRBJ2-2; D remains unclear. V was clipped by 5 bases and J by 5 bases, with 9 bases between them. The CDR3 covers 13 residues. CDR1 is MDHEN, CDR2 SYDVKM, per germline. This chain's CDR3 is CASSRIGTGELFF. The DNA for the CDR3 is TGTGCCAGCAGTCGGATAGGGACCGGGGAGCTGTTTTTT.

About this clonotype: A much bigger clone sits one base away, suggesting this may be a read error. This chain links TRBV6-5 with TRBJ2-5; 7 bases align to TRBD2. CDR1 and CDR2 from the germline V gene are MNHEY and SVGAGI. There are 14 residues in the CDR3. J gave up 4 bases and V 5 bases, and 7 bases lay outside the gene matches. CDR3 sequence (DNA): TGTGCCAGCAGTCCCGGGAGGCACCTAGAGACCCAGTACTTC. The encoded protein is CASSPGRHLETQYF.

The chain combines TRBV5-4 with TRBJ2-3; D is unresolved. Per germline, CDR1 SGHNT and CDR2 YYREEE (reference sequence). This CDR3 is built from 15 residues. V was trimmed by 3 bases and J by 0 bases, leaving 11 bases between them. CDR3 region: CASSSTPSSTDTQYF. The CDR3 DNA reads TGTGCCAGCAGCTCGACCCCGAGTAGCACAGATACGCAGTATTTT.

A few counts support this clonotype. J is TRBJ2-1 and V is TRBV11-2; the D is unclear. In germline, CDR1 is SGHAT, CDR2 FQNNGV. CDR3 length: 10 amino acids. With 7 bases removed from V and 6 bases from J, the gap between germline ends came to 4 bases. Here the CDR3 DNA reads TGTGCCAGCAACTCCAATGAGCAGTTCTTC. It yields the protein CASNSNEQFF.

This clonotype was found a few times. This chain uses TRBV4-3 with TRBJ1-6; 7 nucleotides align to TRBD1. The CDR3 runs 16 residues. Germline CDR1 and CDR2: LGHNA and YSLEER. Unmatched junction bases numbered 10, after V lost 4 bases and J lost 7 bases. CDR3 bases: TGCGCCAGCAGCCGATCAGGGGGTGTGGGGAATTCACCCCTCCACTTT. It yields the protein CASSRSGGVGNSPLHF.

As regards this clonotype: This may stem from a read error, because a much larger clone lies one nucleotide away. The V and J genes are TRBV28 and TRBJ1-3; D not certain. Per germline, CDR1 MDHEN and CDR2 SYDVKM. This CDR3 has 15 residues. The CDR3 loop is CASSLLGISGNAIYF. The CDR3 nucleotides read TGTGCCAGCAGTTTATTAGGGATCTCTGGAAACGCCATATATTTT. Full variable domain (remainder filled in from reference TRBV28 and TRBJ1-3): DVKVTQSSRYLVKRTGEKVFLECVQDMDHENMFWYRQDPGLGLRLIYFSYDVKMKEKGDIPEGYSVSREKKERFSLILESASTNQTSMYLCASSLLGISGNAIYFGEGSWLTVV.

This clonotype was detected ten times or more. The V gene is TRBV5-1, the J gene TRBJ2-1; maybe TRBD2 (6 bases). The CDR3 is 16 amino acids. The germline V gene has CDR1 SGHRS and CDR2 YFSETQ. V lost 2 bases to trimming and J lost 4 bases, with 16 bases between them. In DNA, the CDR3 is TGCGCCAGCAGCTTAGGGCCGGAGGGACTTTACAATGAGCAGTTCTTC. Translated: CASSLGPEGLYNEQFF.

Regarding this clonotype: Given a much more abundant clone one base away, this may be a read error. The chain couples TRBV20-1 to TRBJ2-3, with D hard to call. Germline V CDR1 and CDR2: DFQATT, SNEGSKA (reference sequence). V dropped 0 bases and J dropped 3 bases, with 13 bases sitting between them. The CDR3 contains 15 residues. Here the CDR3 DNA reads TGCAGTGCTAGAGATCAGACAATGAGGACAGATACGCAGTATTTT. Translated, it gives CSARDQTMRTDTQYF.

This clonotype was seen a few times. The DNA for the CDR3 is TGCGCCAGCAGCCCAGACCCCGCACTTGCCTACGAGCAGTACTTC. This translates into CASSPDPALAYEQYF. This chain connects TRBV4-1 to TRBJ2-7; D gene uncertain. With 4 bases removed from V and 2 bases from J, the gap between germline ends came to 15 bases. The germline V gene has CDR1 MGHRA and CDR2 YSYEKL. This CDR3 region has 15 residues.

Regarding this clonotype: This could be a read error, since a much larger clone is one nucleotide away. The chain joins TRBV5-1 to TRBJ2-7; D is unresolved. Germline V gives CDR1 SGHRS, CDR2 YFSETQ. The CDR3 sequence is 13 residues long. Between the trimmed V and J ends, which lost 6 bases and 3 bases, there was a span of 13 bases. In nucleotides, the CDR3 is TGCGCCAGCAACCCCGGACGATACTACGAGCAGTACTTC. Protein sequence: CASNPGRYYEQYF.

This sequence joins TRBV6-1 and TRBJ2-3; no definite D call. Between the trimmed V and J ends, which lost 3 bases and 4 bases, there was a span of 17 bases. The CDR3 spans 16 residues. Germline values: CDR1 MNHNS, CDR2 SASEGT. The DNA for the CDR3 is TGTGCCAGCAGTGAGGCCCTAGTCGCCCCCTCAGATACGCAGTATTTT. Residues: CASSEALVAPSDTQYF.

The V gene is TRBV19, the J gene TRBJ2-2, with a weak D call TRBD1 (6 bases). Trimming took 7 bases from V and 6 from J, leaving 12 bases between them. This CDR3 spans 13 amino acids. Germline values: CDR1 LNHDA, CDR2 SQIVND (reference sequence). CDR3 protein: CASTTGFAGELFF. For the CDR3, the DNA is TGTGCCAGTACCACAGGGTTCGCCGGGGAGCTGTTTTTT.

This clonotype was seen only a few times. This sequence joins TRBV12-3 or TRBV12-4 and TRBJ2-1; D is perhaps TRBD1 or TRBD2 (5 bases each). The V end lost 3 bases, the J end lost 4 bases, and 10 bases lay between the germline ends. The CDR3 length is 14 residues. DNA of the CDR3: TGTGCCAGCAGTTTCGGGACGGAATACAATGAGCAGTTCTTC. Translation: CASSFGTEYNEQFF.

Notes on this clonotype: A much bigger clone sits one base away, suggesting this may be a read error. CDR3 protein: CASSPLGGGTEAYF. CDR3 DNA: TGTGCCAGCAGCCCCCTGGGAGGGGGGACTGAAGCTTACTTT. The chain recombines TRBV7-2 with TRBJ1-1; D may be TRBD1 (6 bases). The CDR3 totals 14 residues. CDR1 and CDR2 (germline): SGHTA, FQGNSA.

This clonotype appeared a few times. This chain links TRBV19 with TRBJ2-5; TRBD1 matches at 8 bases. V was pared by 6 bases and J by 4 bases, with 4 bases of the junction left unmatched. The CDR3 is 13 residues long. Germline CDR1 is LNHDA and CDR2 is SQIVND (reference sequence). The CDR3 region is CASRATGVETQYF. The CDR3 bases are TGTGCCAGTAGAGCGACAGGGGTAGAGACCCAGTACTTC. The full variable domain, in which reference TRBV19 and TRBJ2-5 provide the parts outside the CDR3, is DGGITQSPKYLFRKEGQNVTLSCEQNLNHDAMYWYRQDPGQGLRLIYYSQIVNDFQKGDIAEGYSVSREKKESFPLTVTSAQKNPTAFYLCASRATGVETQYFGPGTRLLVL.

This clonotype was seen a few times. The rearrangement joins TRBV28 to TRBJ1-1; possibly TRBD1 for D (6 bases). The germline CDR1 and CDR2 sequences are MDHEN and SYDVKM. Trimming removed 3 bases at V and 4 bases at J, with 12 bases between. There are 14 residues in the CDR3. The CDR3 sequence: CASSFRGRSTEAFF. As DNA, the CDR3 is TGTGCCAGCAGTTTCAGGGGTAGAAGCACTGAAGCTTTCTTT.

This clonotype was counted a few times. The rearrangement joins TRBV11-2 to TRBJ2-2, with D possibly being TRBD1 (8 bases). The CDR3 totals 17 residues. V shed 2 bases and J shed 6 bases, with 19 bases lying between them. Germline CDR1 is SGHAT and CDR2 is FQNNGV. The CDR3 region has the DNA TGTGCCAGCAGCTTATTGGTCCGAACAGGGGGGGCCGGGGAGCTGTTTTTT. Translation gives CASSLLVRTGGAGELFF.

The gene calls are TRBV24-1 and TRBJ2-5; D not resolved. The ends were cut back, 1 base at V and 0 bases at J, with 5 bases in the middle. The CDR3 length is 14 residues. CDR1 KGHDR and CDR2 SFDVKD come from the germline V gene. CDR3 protein: CATSDFADQETQYF. CDR3 DNA sequence: TGTGCCACCAGTGATTTTGCGGACCAAGAGACCCAGTACTTC.

The sample holds a few counts of this clonotype. The chain combines TRBV20-1 with TRBJ2-6; 8 bases match TRBD1. This CDR3 has 16 amino acids. Per the germline V gene, CDR1 is DFQATT and CDR2 is SNEGSKA (reference sequence). The ends lost 5 bases at V and 0 bases at J; junction bases unmatched: 6. CDR3 DNA: TGCAGTGCTTCAGGGGGCTACGGCTCTGGGGCCAACGTCCTGACTTTC. Translated: CSASGGYGSGANVLTF.

Remarks on this clonotype: Here the CDR3 omits its conserved ending phenylalanine or tryptophan, so a read error is the likely source. The genes are TRBV20-1 and TRBJ1-1, with 9 bases that match TRBD1. J was trimmed by 8 bases and V by 6 bases; bases with no gene match: 16. CDR1 DFQATT and CDR2 SNEGSKA come from the germline V gene (reference sequence). The CDR3 totals 15 residues. CDR3: CSAREGTGFLREAFC. CDR3 in DNA: TGCAGTGCGCGGGAGGGGACAGGGTTTTTGAGGGAAGCTTTCTGT.

The chain couples TRBV7-6 to TRBJ2-2; perhaps TRBD2 as D (5 bases). The CDR3 has 14 amino acids. Germline CDR1 SGHVS, CDR2 FNYEAQ. Trimming removed 0 bases from V and 6 bases from J, with 8 bases in between. CDR3 residues: CASSLAMGAGELFF. In nucleotides, the CDR3 is TGTGCCAGCAGCTTAGCGATGGGAGCCGGGGAGCTGTTTTTT. Looking up the rest from reference TRBV7-6 and TRBJ2-2 gives the full variable domain: GAGVSQSPRYKVTKRGQDVALRCDPISGHVSLYWYRQALGQGPEFLTYFNYEAQQDKSGLPNDRFSAERPEGSISTLTIQRTEQRDSAMYRCASSLAMGAGELFFGEGSRLTVL.